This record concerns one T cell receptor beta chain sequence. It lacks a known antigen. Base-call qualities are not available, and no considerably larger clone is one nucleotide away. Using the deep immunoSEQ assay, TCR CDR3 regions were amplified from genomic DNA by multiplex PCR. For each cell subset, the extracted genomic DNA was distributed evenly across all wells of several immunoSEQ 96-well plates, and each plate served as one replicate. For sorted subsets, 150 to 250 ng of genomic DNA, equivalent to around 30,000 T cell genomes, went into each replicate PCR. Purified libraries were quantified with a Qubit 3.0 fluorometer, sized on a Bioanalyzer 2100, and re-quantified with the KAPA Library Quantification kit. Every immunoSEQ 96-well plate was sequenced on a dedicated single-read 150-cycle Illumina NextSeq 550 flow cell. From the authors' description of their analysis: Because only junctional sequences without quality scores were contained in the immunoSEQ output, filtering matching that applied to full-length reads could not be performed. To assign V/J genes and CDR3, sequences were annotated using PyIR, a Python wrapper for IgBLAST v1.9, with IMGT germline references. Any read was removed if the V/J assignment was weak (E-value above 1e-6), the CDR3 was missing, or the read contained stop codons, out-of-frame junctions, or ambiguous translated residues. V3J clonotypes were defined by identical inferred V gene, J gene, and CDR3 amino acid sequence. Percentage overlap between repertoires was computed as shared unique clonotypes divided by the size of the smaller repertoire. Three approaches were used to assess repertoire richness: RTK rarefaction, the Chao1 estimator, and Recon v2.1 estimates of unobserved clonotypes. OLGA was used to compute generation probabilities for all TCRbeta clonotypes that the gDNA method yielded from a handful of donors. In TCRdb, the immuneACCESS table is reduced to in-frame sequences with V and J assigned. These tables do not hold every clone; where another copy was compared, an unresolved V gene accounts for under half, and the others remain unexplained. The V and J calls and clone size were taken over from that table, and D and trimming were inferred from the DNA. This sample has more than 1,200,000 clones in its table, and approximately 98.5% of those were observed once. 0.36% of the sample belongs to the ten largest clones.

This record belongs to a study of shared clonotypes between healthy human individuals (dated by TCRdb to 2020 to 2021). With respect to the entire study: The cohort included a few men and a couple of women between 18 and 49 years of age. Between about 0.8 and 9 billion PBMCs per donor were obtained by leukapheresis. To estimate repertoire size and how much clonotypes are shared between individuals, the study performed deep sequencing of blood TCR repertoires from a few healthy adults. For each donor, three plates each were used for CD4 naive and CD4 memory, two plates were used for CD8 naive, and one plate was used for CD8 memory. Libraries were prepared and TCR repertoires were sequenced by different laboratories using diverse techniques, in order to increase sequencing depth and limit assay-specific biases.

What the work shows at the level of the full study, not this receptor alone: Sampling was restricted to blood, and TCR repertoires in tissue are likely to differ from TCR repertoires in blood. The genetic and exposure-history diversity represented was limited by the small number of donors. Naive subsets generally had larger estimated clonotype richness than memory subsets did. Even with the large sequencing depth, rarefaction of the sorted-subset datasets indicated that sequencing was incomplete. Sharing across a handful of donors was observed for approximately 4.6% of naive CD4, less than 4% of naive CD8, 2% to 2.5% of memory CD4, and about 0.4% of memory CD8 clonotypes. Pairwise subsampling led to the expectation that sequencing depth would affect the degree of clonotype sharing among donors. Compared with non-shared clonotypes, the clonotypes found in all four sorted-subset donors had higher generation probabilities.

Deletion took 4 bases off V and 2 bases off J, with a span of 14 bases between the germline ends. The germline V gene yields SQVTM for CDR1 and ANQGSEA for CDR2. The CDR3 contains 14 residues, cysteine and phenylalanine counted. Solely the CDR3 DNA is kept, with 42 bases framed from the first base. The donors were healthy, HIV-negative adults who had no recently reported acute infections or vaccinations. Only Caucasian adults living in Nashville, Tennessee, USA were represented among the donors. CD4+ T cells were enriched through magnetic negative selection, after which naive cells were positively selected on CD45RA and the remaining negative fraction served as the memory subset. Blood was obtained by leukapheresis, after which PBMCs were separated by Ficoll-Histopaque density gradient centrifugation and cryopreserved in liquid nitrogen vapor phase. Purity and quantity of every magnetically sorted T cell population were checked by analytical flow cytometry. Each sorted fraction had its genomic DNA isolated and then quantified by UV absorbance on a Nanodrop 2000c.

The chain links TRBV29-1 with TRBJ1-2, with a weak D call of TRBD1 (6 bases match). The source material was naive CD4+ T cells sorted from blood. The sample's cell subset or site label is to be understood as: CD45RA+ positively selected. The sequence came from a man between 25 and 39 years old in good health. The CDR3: CSVGRQANNYGYTF. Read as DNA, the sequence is TGCAGCGTTGGTCGACAGGCTAACAACTATGGCTACACCTTC.